A selection of T cell receptor beta chains follows, all from one sample in a study of cytomegalovirus exposure and HLA in healthy donors. Profiled with immunoSEQ multiplex PCR; TCRdb holds only in-frame clones, not every one. This table has approximately 170,000 clones, about 77% appearing once. The specimen sequenced was PBMCs. Receptors originate from a young man in good health and CMV-seropositive. The CDR3 runs from the conserved cysteine through the conserved F or W. The order of the fields is clone size, J gene, V gene, D gene, CDR3 protein, CDR3 DNA. A D gene is named only where the DNA matches it firmly. Expanded clones get a size class; other rows say once, few or many, or leave the size out.

clone size: NA; J gene: TRBJ1-1; V gene: TRBV5-3; D gene: NA; CDR3 protein: CARSLRGRDTEAFF; CDR3 DNA: TGTGCCAGAAGCCTACGCGGCAGGGACACTGAAGCTTTCTTT
clone size: NA; J gene: TRBJ2-1; V gene: TRBV7-2; D gene: TRBD2; CDR3 protein: CASSPGGGNEQFF; CDR3 DNA: TGTGCCAGCAGCCCGGGAGGGGGCAATGAGCAGTTCTTC
clone size: few; J gene: TRBJ1-4; V gene: TRBV2; D gene: NA; CDR3 protein: CASSVGFNEKLFF; CDR3 DNA: TGTGCCAGCAGTGTCGGTTTTAATGAAAAACTGTTTTTT
clone size: few; J gene: TRBJ1-2; V gene: TRBV10-3; D gene: NA; CDR3 protein: CAISEAGNYGYTF; CDR3 DNA: TGTGCCATCAGTGAGGCAGGAAACTATGGCTACACCTTC
clone size: once; J gene: TRBJ2-2; V gene: TRBV10-1; D gene: TRBD1; CDR3 protein: CARSHRGKNTGELFF; CDR3 DNA: TGCGCCAGAAGCCACAGGGGGAAGAACACCGGGGAGCTGTTTTTT
clone size: NA; J gene: TRBJ2-4; V gene: TRBV11-2; D gene: NA; CDR3 protein: CASSLGSSLSGIQYF; CDR3 DNA: TGTGCCAGCAGCTTAGGCAGCTCCCTTAGCGGAATCCAGTACTTC
clone size: NA; J gene: TRBJ2-5; V gene: TRBV28; D gene: TRBD1; CDR3 protein: CASSFLRDRKETQYF; CDR3 DNA: TGTGCCAGCAGTTTCCTCCGGGACAGAAAAGAGACCCAGTACTTC
clone size: NA; J gene: TRBJ1-2; V gene: TRBV2; D gene: NA; CDR3 protein: CASSVLDGYTF; CDR3 DNA: TGTGCCAGCTCAGTCTTGGATGGCTACACCTTC
clone size: NA; J gene: TRBJ2-2; V gene: TRBV13; D gene: TRBD1; CDR3 protein: CASSLRGRFGGELFF; CDR3 DNA: TGTGCCAGCAGCTTGAGGGGGCGTTTTGGCGGGGAGCTGTTTTTT
clone size: NA; J gene: TRBJ2-2; V gene: TRBV9; D gene: TRBD2; CDR3 protein: CASSGTRGNTGELFF; CDR3 DNA: TGTGCCAGCAGCGGGACTAGGGGGAACACCGGGGAGCTGTTTTTT
clone size: NA; J gene: TRBJ2-1; V gene: TRBV28; D gene: NA; CDR3 protein: CASSQRQYEQFF; CDR3 DNA: TGTGCCAGCAGCCAAAGACAGTATGAGCAGTTCTTC
clone size: NA; J gene: TRBJ2-5; V gene: TRBV4-1; D gene: TRBD2; CDR3 protein: CASSRGTSGGAWETQYF; CDR3 DNA: TGCGCCAGCAGCCGAGGGACTAGCGGGGGGGCGTGGGAGACCCAGTACTTC
clone size: NA; J gene: TRBJ2-5; V gene: TRBV2; D gene: NA; CDR3 protein: CASTFGPGETQYF; CDR3 DNA: TGTGCCAGCACGTTCGGACCGGGGGAGACCCAGTACTTC
clone size: NA; J gene: TRBJ1-2; V gene: TRBV5-1; D gene: NA; CDR3 protein: CASSSDLLNYGYTF; CDR3 DNA: TGCGCCAGCAGCTCTGACTTACTTAACTATGGCTACACCTTC
clone size: NA; J gene: TRBJ2-1; V gene: TRBV30; D gene: TRBD2; CDR3 protein: CACSGTTRGEQFF; CDR3 DNA: TGTGCCTGTTCCGGGACTACGCGAGGTGAGCAGTTCTTC
clone size: NA; J gene: TRBJ2-7; V gene: TRBV7-9; D gene: NA; CDR3 protein: CASSLGTRPWEEQHF; CDR3 DNA: TGTGCCAGCAGCTTAGGGACACGTCCCTGGGAGGAGCAGCACTTC
clone size: NA; J gene: TRBJ2-7; V gene: TRBV10-3; D gene: NA; CDR3 protein: CAIRGQSYEQYF; CDR3 DNA: TGTGCCATCAGGGGGCAGTCCTACGAGCAGTACTTC
clone size: NA; J gene: TRBJ2-3; V gene: TRBV29-1; D gene: TRBD2; CDR3 protein: CSVGTSGTFGDTQYF; CDR3 DNA: TGCAGCGTTGGGACTAGCGGGACGTTTGGAGATACGCAGTATTTT
clone size: NA; J gene: TRBJ2-7; V gene: TRBV12-5; D gene: TRBD1; CDR3 protein: CASGFFRDRDYEQYF; CDR3 DNA: TGTGCTAGTGGTTTTTTTCGGGACAGGGATTACGAGCAGTACTTC
clone size: NA; J gene: TRBJ2-1; V gene: TRBV10-3; D gene: TRBD1; CDR3 protein: CAISELQGAHEQFF; CDR3 DNA: TGTGCCATCAGTGAGTTACAGGGGGCCCATGAGCAGTTCTTC
clone size: NA; J gene: TRBJ2-2; V gene: TRBV6-1; D gene: NA; CDR3 protein: CASRPGQNTGELFF; CDR3 DNA: TGTGCCAGCAGGCCAGGACAGAACACCGGGGAGCTGTTTTTT
clone size: once; J gene: TRBJ1-5; V gene: TRBV6-5; D gene: NA; CDR3 protein: CASSSDSNQPQHF; CDR3 DNA: TGTGCCAGCAGTAGCGACAGTAATCAGCCCCAGCATTTT
clone size: NA; J gene: TRBJ2-5; V gene: TRBV7-2; D gene: TRBD2; CDR3 protein: CASRLSGGVQETQYF; CDR3 DNA: TGTGCCAGCAGACTCTCGGGGGGGGTCCAGGAGACCCAGTACTTC
clone size: few; J gene: TRBJ2-7; V gene: TRBV7-2; D gene: NA; CDR3 protein: CASSPWRAYEQYF; CDR3 DNA: TGTGCCAGCAGCCCTTGGAGGGCTTACGAGCAGTACTTC
clone size: NA; J gene: TRBJ2-1; V gene: TRBV4-2; D gene: NA; CDR3 protein: CASSRLGGGADPSGSYNEQFF; CDR3 DNA: TGTGCCAGCAGCCGATTAGGCGGGGGCGCTGACCCAAGTGGGTCCTACAATGAGCAGTTCTTC
clone size: NA; J gene: TRBJ2-5; V gene: TRBV5-6; D gene: NA; CDR3 protein: CASSPWTGRVETQYF; CDR3 DNA: TGTGCCAGCAGCCCGTGGACAGGGAGGGTAGAGACCCAGTACTTC
clone size: NA; J gene: TRBJ2-2; V gene: TRBV13; D gene: TRBD2; CDR3 protein: CASSLDIGLAGNTGELFF; CDR3 DNA: TGTGCCAGCAGCTTAGACATCGGACTAGCGGGAAACACCGGGGAGCTGTTTTTT
clone size: NA; J gene: TRBJ2-1; V gene: TRBV5-4; D gene: TRBD2; CDR3 protein: CASSPGTSGRFGEQFF; CDR3 DNA: TGTGCCAGCAGCCCCGGGACTAGCGGGAGATTCGGTGAGCAGTTCTTC
clone size: NA; J gene: TRBJ2-6; V gene: TRBV5-1; D gene: TRBD1; CDR3 protein: CASSGLTGVGANVLTF; CDR3 DNA: TGCGCCAGCAGCGGGCTGACAGGGGTGGGGGCCAACGTCCTGACTTTC
clone size: NA; J gene: TRBJ1-1; V gene: TRBV6-5; D gene: NA; CDR3 protein: CASSYSRTGPLAFF; CDR3 DNA: TGTGCCAGCAGTTACTCCCGAACAGGCCCATTAGCTTTCTTT
clone size: NA; J gene: TRBJ2-7; V gene: TRBV13; D gene: NA; CDR3 protein: CASSPEGAGRLSEQYF; CDR3 DNA: TGTGCCAGCAGCCCCGAGGGGGCAGGGAGGCTCAGCGAGCAGTACTTC
clone size: NA; J gene: TRBJ2-7; V gene: TRBV7-9; D gene: TRBD1; CDR3 protein: CASSLGDRGRYEQYF; CDR3 DNA: TGTGCCAGCAGCTTAGGAGACAGGGGTCGCTACGAGCAGTACTTC
clone size: NA; J gene: TRBJ1-5; V gene: TRBV19; D gene: NA; CDR3 protein: CASSPRQGINQPQHF; CDR3 DNA: TGTGCCAGTAGTCCCCGTCAGGGAATCAATCAGCCCCAGCATTTT
clone size: NA; J gene: TRBJ1-1; V gene: TRBV5-6; D gene: NA; CDR3 protein: CASSSVNREGAFF; CDR3 DNA: TGTGCCAGCAGCTCAGTCAACAGGGAGGGAGCTTTCTTT
clone size: NA; J gene: TRBJ2-1; V gene: TRBV5-1; D gene: NA; CDR3 protein: CASSFPVWTEASYNEQFF; CDR3 DNA: TGCGCCAGCAGCTTCCCAGTATGGACAGAAGCCTCCTACAATGAGCAGTTCTTC
clone size: once; J gene: TRBJ2-2; V gene: TRBV29-1; D gene: TRBD1; CDR3 protein: CSARTGSYTGELFF; CDR3 DNA: TGCAGCGCTCGGACAGGGAGCTACACCGGGGAGCTGTTTTTT